This T cell receptor beta chain was recorded in a study of T cells in Graves' hyperthyroidism and ophthalmopathy. This clonotype was picked up a small number of times. Researchers took RNA transcripts and amplified the TCR beta CDR3 regions from them. First-round RT-PCR of the TCR CDR3 relied on the HTBI primer set. In TCRdb, the multiplex PCR reads were re-called with MiXCR into one record per CDR3 protein. The table includes 400,000 to 550,000 distinct CDR3 sequences, around 22% detected once. The clonotype originates from a woman in her 30s with Graves' ophthalmopathy. Sample: blood.

CDR3 sequence: CASSELGRGGDGYTF. CDR3 nucleotides: TGTGCCAGCAGTGAATTAGGACGGGGTGGTGATGGCTACACCTTC. V is TRBV6-1 and J is TRBJ1-2; D gene unclear. This CDR3 region has 15 residues. V lost 2 bases to trimming and J lost 6 bases, with 16 bases between them. Germline V CDR1 and CDR2: MNHNS, SASEGT.